What follows are 20 T cell receptor beta chains derived from one specimen sequenced in a study of OX40 agonist ivuxolimab in advanced cancers. The library was produced with the immunoSEQ multiplex PCR assay. Here the immuneACCESS table is served through TCRdb, limited to in-frame sequences with V and J called. Missing clones are a known gap in these copies; in checked studies unresolved V genes cover under half, and the rest lacks a known reason. The sample records over 50,000 clones, 65% to 90% of which are singletons. The ten largest make up 0.7% of the sample. The source material was CD4+ or CD8+ T cells sorted from blood, sampled in a trial of the OX40 agonist ivuxolimab. The receptor source for this set is an adult with an advanced solid tumor such as melanoma, head and neck, liver or kidney cancer.

V gene TRBV5-4 combines with J gene TRBJ1-1; D unclear. Germline V gene lookup returns CDR1 SGHNT and CDR2 YYREEE (reference sequence). The CDR3 has 15 amino acids. Trimming removed 1 base from V and 0 bases from J, with 10 bases in between. The CDR3 spells CASSLISSMNTEAFF. CDR3 DNA: TGTGCCAGCAGCTTGATATCCTCCATGAACACTGAAGCTTTCTTT.

The rearrangement uses TRBV5-4 and TRBJ1-5, with D possibly matching TRBD1 (6 bases). The CDR3 runs 16 residues. Per germline, CDR1 SGHNT and CDR2 YYREEE (reference sequence). Trimming pared 0 bases from V and 5 bases from J, leaving 15 bases between. The CDR3 loop reads CASSLVAGDRDQPQHF. CDR3 coding DNA: TGTGCCAGCAGCTTGGTGGCAGGGGATAGGGATCAGCCCCAGCATTTT.

V usage is TRBV6-1 and J usage is TRBJ2-7; TRBD2 matches at 10 bases. The CDR3 consists of 14 residues. Germline V gives CDR1 MNHNS, CDR2 SASEGT. The V segment lost 7 bases and the J segment 6 bases; nucleotides outside the gene matches: 9. The CDR3: CASTPSGSRGEQYF. The CDR3 DNA reads TGTGCCAGCACCCCTAGCGGGAGTCGAGGCGAGCAGTACTTC.

The chain is built from TRBV5-1 and TRBJ2-4; TRBD2 matches at 13 bases. Per the germline V gene, CDR1 is SGHRS and CDR2 is YFSETQ. The junction had 9 bases not matched to a gene; V was cut back by 0 bases and J by 6 bases. The CDR3 is 18 amino acids. The CDR3 DNA reads TGCGCCAGCAGCTTGGATCCGGTTGGGACTAGCGGGGCAAACATTCAGTACTTC. Protein sequence: CASSLDPVGTSGANIQYF.

The J gene is TRBJ1-2, the V gene TRBV18; D is uncertain. This CDR3 is built from 13 residues. The germline V gene has CDR1 KGHSH and CDR2 LQKENI. V lost 2 bases and J lost 6, with 10 bases in between. CDR3 coding DNA: TGTGCCAGCTCACCATCCGGAAGCGATGGCTACACCTTC. Its protein product is CASSPSGSDGYTF.

The V and J genes are TRBV7-7 and TRBJ1-5, with D perhaps TRBD1 (5 bases). Germline CDR1 and CDR2: SSHAT and FNYEAQ (reference sequence). The CDR3 runs to 12 residues. Trimming took off 5 bases at V and 7 bases at J, with 9 bases between the two ends. The CDR3 DNA follows: TGTGCCAGCAGCCGGGGGGTCCAGCCCCAGCATTTT. Amino acids: CASSRGVQPQHF.

CDR3 loop: CASSPDSGNYGYTF. CDR3 nucleotides: TGTGCCAGCAGCCCAGACAGTGGGAACTATGGCTACACCTTC. The J gene is TRBJ1-2, the V gene TRBV5-5; TRBD1 might be the D (5 bases). CDR1 SGHKS and CDR2 YYEKEE come from the germline V gene (reference sequence). V dropped 4 bases and J dropped 2 bases, with 12 bases sitting between them. This CDR3 is built from 14 residues.

The chain is built from TRBV4-2 and TRBJ1-1, with D possibly being TRBD1 (6 bases). From germline, CDR1 is LGHNA and CDR2 YNFKEQ. Trimming stripped 4 bases from V and 3 bases from J, with 18 bases between. This CDR3 has 16 amino acids. The CDR3, as DNA: TGTGCCAGCAGCCCACGGCGGGGGCAGCTTTACACTGAAGCTTTCTTT. It yields the protein CASSPRRGQLYTEAFF.

This chain links TRBV6-6 with TRBJ2-7; a weak D match, TRBD2 (7 bases). Germline CDR1 reads MNHNY; CDR2 reads SVGAGI (reference sequence). Trimming took 2 bases from V and 0 from J, leaving 11 bases between them. The CDR3 loop spans 15 amino acids. CDR3 protein: CASSYAGAVSYEQYF. The DNA of the CDR3 is TGTGCCAGCAGTTACGCGGGGGCGGTCTCCTACGAGCAGTACTTC.

CDR3 protein: CASSVDPGAGTEAFF. DNA of the CDR3: TGTGCCAGCAGCGTAGACCCTGGCGCCGGGACTGAAGCTTTCTTT. The V and J genes are TRBV9 and TRBJ1-1; D unresolved. V lost 0 bases to trimming and J lost 5 bases, with 14 bases between them. The CDR3 is made up of 15 amino acids. Germline V gene lookup returns CDR1 SGDLS and CDR2 YYNGEE.

The V and J genes are TRBV5-1 and TRBJ1-2; a possible D gene is TRBD1 (6 bases). This CDR3 is 11 amino acids long. Germline V gene lookup returns CDR1 SGHRS and CDR2 YFSETQ. V was cut by 8 bases and J by 8 bases, with 13 bases left in between. This CDR3 reads CASYGGRGYTF. The CDR3 nucleotides are TGCGCCAGTTATGGGGGGCGCGGCTACACCTTC.

V usage is TRBV27 and J usage is TRBJ2-5, with D hard to call. The germline gives CDR1 MNHEY, CDR2 SMNVEV (reference sequence). V lost 5 bases to trimming and J lost 5 bases, with 12 bases between them. This CDR3 spans 13 amino acids. Here the CDR3 reads CASSPLTRETQYF. CDR3 sequence (DNA): TGTGCCAGCAGTCCGTTGACGCGGGAGACCCAGTACTTC.

The V call is TRBV30, the J call TRBJ1-3; 7 nucleotides match TRBD1. CDR1 and CDR2 (germline): GTSNPN, SVGIG (reference sequence). The CDR3 extends over 13 amino acids. V gave up 4 bases and J gave up 2 bases; unmatched junction bases: 2. In DNA, the CDR3 is TGTGCCTGGACGACAGGGACTGGAAACACCATATATTTT. This translates into CAWTTGTGNTIYF.

The chain links TRBV5-4 to TRBJ1-6; no reliable D call. Germline V gene data show CDR1 as SGHNT and CDR2 as YYREEE (reference sequence). This CDR3 has 15 residues. Trimming stripped 1 base from V and 6 bases from J, with 11 bases between. CDR3 in amino acids: CASSLSPSPNSPLHF. The CDR3 DNA reads as TGTGCCAGCAGCTTGAGCCCCTCCCCTAATTCACCCCTCCACTTT.

The CDR3 nucleotides are TGTGCCAGCAGCTTTGGGACAGGGGGTGATAGCAATCAGCCCCAGCATTTT. It specifies CASSFGTGGDSNQPQHF. The chain recombines TRBV11-2 with TRBJ1-5, with 11 bases fitting TRBD1. This CDR3 contains 17 residues. The V and J ends lost 3 bases and 0 bases, in that order; junction bases with no gene match: 4. The V gene's germline CDR1 is SGHAT and CDR2 FQNNGV. The variable domain in full, with the rest retrieved from reference TRBV11-2 and TRBJ1-5, is EAGVAQSPRYKIIEKRQSVAFWCNPISGHATLYWYQQILGQGPKLLIQFQNNGVVDDSQLPKDRFSAERLKGVDSTLKIQPAKLEDSAVYLCASSFGTGGDSNQPQHFGDGTRLSIL.

The chain employs TRBV5-5 and TRBJ2-3; the D is unclear. Trimming took 4 bases from V and 0 from J, leaving 6 bases between them. Germline V gene lookup returns CDR1 SGHKS and CDR2 YYEKEE (reference sequence). This CDR3 comprises 13 residues. The CDR3 DNA reads as TGTGCCAGCAGCCGCCATAGCACAGATACGCAGTATTTT. It encodes CASSRHSTDTQYF. Full variable domain (missing parts from reference TRBV5-5 and TRBJ2-3): DAGVTQSPTHLIKTRGQQVTLRCSPISGHKSVSWYQQVLGQGPQFIFQYYEKEERGRGNFPDRFSARQFPNYSSELNVNALLLGDSALYLCASSRHSTDTQYFGPGTRLTVL.

The J gene is TRBJ2-3, the V gene TRBV19; 8 bases agree with TRBD1. V shed 6 bases, J shed 1 base, and the junction held 9 bases outside the gene matches. The CDR3 spans 16 residues. Germline assignment: CDR1 LNHDA and CDR2 SQIVND (reference sequence). CDR3 sequence (DNA): TGTGCCAGTAGCCCCAGGGGGCGGAGTGGCACAGATACGCAGTATTTT. Translation: CASSPRGRSGTDTQYF.

The chain carries TRBV7-9 and TRBJ2-4; perhaps TRBD2 as D (5 bases). Trimming removed 1 base at V and 9 bases at J, with 13 bases between. CDR3 size: 14 residues. Per the germline V gene, CDR1 is SEHNR and CDR2 is FQNEAQ (reference sequence). CDR3 sequence (DNA): TGTGCCAGCAGCTTAGGTGAGGGAGTAGGCATTCAGTACTTC. Its protein is CASSLGEGVGIQYF.

The rearrangement uses TRBV5-6 and TRBJ2-7; no firm D call. Trimming removed 0 bases at V and 3 bases at J, with 4 bases between. Germline CDR1 and CDR2: SGHDT and YYEEEE. This CDR3 comprises 12 residues. In nucleotides, the CDR3 is TGTGCCAGCAGCTTGGGGGGCTACGAGCAGTACTTC. It yields the protein CASSLGGYEQYF.

V usage is TRBV5-8 and J usage is TRBJ1-2; TRBD1 matches 8 bases. This CDR3 comprises 15 residues. After removal of 1 base from V and 8 bases from J, the junction contained 10 bases not matched to a gene. Germline-derived CDR1 and CDR2 are SGHTS and YDEGEE. This chain's CDR3 is CASSLRDRPPTGYTF. As DNA, the CDR3 is TGTGCCAGCAGCTTGCGGGACAGGCCACCGACGGGCTACACCTTC.